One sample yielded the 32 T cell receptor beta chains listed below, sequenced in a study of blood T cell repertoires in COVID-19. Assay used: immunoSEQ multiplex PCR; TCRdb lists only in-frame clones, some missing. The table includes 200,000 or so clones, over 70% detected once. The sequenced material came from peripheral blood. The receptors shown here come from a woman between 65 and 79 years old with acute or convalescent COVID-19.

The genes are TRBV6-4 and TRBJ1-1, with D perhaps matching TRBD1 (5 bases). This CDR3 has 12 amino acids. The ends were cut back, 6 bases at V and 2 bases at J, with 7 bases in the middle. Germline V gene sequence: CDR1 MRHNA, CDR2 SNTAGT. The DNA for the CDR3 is TGTGCCAGCAGGGGGGGAAACACTGAAGCTTTCTTT. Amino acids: CASRGGNTEAFF.

CDR3 protein: CASSPAGGETQYF. The CDR3 DNA reads TGTGCCAGCTCACCGGCAGGGGGGGAGACCCAGTACTTC. The chain joins TRBV18 to TRBJ2-5, with D possibly matching TRBD1 (7 bases). Germline V gives CDR1 KGHSH, CDR2 LQKENI. Between the trimmed V and J ends, which lost 3 bases and 5 bases, there was a span of 10 bases. The CDR3 contains 13 residues.

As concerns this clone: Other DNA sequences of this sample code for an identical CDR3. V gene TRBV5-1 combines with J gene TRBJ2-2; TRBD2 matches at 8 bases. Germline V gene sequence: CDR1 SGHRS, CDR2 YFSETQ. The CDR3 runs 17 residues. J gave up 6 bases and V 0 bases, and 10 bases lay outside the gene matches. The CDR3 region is CASSLDLAGGRAGELFF. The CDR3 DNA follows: TGCGCCAGCAGCTTGGACCTCGCGGGGGGACGGGCCGGGGAGCTGTTTTTT.

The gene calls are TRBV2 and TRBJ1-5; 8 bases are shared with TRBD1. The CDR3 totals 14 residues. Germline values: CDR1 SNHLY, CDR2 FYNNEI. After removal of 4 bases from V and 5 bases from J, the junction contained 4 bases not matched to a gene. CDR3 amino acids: CASSAGGTDQPQHF. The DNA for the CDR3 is TGTGCCAGCAGTGCAGGGGGCACCGATCAGCCCCAGCATTTT.

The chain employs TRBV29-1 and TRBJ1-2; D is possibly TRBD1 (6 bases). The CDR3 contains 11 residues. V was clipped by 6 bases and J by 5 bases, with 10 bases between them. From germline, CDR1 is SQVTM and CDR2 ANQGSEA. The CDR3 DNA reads TGCAGCGTCAGGGGTTCGTATGGCTACACCTTC. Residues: CSVRGSYGYTF.

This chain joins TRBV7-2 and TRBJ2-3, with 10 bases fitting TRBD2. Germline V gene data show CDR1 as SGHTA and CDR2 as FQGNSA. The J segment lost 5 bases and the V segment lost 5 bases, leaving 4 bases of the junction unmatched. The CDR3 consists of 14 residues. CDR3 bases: TGTGCCAGCAGCAAGCGGGAGGGAAGAGATACGCAGTATTTT. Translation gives CASSKREGRDTQYF.

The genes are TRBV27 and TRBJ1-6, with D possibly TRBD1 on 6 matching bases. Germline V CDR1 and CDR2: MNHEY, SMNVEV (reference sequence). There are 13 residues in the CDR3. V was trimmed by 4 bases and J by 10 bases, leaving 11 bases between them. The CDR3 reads CASSSTGFSPLHF. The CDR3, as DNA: TGTGCCAGCAGTTCGACAGGTTTCTCACCCCTCCACTTT.

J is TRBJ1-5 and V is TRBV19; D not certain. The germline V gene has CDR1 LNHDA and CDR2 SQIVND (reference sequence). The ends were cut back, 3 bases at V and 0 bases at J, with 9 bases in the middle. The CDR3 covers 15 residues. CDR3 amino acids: CASSIGLHSNQPQHF. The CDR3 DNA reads TGTGCCAGTAGTATTGGACTGCATAGCAATCAGCCCCAGCATTTT.

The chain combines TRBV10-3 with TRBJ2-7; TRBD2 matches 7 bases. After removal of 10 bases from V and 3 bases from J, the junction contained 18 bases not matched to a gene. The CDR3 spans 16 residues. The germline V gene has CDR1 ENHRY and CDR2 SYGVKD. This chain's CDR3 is CATSTGSGEGNYEQYF. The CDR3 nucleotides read TGTGCCACTTCAACTGGCAGCGGGGAGGGAAACTACGAGCAGTACTTC.

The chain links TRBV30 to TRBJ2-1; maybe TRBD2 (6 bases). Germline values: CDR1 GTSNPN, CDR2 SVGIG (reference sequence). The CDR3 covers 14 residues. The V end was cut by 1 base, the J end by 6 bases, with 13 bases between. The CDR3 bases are TGTGCCTGGAGTGCAGGGAGGATGCTCAATGAGCAGTTCTTC. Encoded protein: CAWSAGRMLNEQFF.

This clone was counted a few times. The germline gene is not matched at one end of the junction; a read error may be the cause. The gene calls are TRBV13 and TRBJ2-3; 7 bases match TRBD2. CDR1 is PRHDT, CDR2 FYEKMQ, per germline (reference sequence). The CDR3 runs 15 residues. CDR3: CASSLGRDYTDTQYF. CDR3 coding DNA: TGTGCCAGCAGCCTAGGGCGGGACTACACAGATACGCAGTATTTT.

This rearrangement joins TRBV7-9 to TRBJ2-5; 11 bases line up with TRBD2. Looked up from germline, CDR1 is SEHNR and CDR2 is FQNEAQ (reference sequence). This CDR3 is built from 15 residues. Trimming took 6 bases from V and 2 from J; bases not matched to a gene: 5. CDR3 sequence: CASRPTSGAQETQYF. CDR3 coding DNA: TGTGCCAGCAGACCGACTAGCGGGGCTCAAGAGACCCAGTACTTC.

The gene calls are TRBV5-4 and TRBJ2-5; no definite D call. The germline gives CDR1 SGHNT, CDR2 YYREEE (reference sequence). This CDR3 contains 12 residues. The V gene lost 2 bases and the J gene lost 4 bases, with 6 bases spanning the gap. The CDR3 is CASSLIGETQYF. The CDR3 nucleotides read TGTGCCAGCAGCTTAATCGGAGAGACCCAGTACTTC.

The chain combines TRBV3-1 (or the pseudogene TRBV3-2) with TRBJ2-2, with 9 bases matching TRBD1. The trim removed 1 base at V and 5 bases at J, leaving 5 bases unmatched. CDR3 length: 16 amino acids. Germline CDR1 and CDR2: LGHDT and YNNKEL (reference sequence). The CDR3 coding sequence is TGTGCCAGCAGCCAAGGGACAGGGGTAATGACCGGGGAGCTGTTTTTT. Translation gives CASSQGTGVMTGELFF.

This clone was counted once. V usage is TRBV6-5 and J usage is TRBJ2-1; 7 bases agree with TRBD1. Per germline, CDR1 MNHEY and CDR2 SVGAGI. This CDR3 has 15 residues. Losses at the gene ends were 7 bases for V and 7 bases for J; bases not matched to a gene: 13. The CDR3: CASMGARGQINEQFF. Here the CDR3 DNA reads TGTGCCAGCATGGGGGCGAGGGGGCAGATAAATGAGCAGTTCTTC.

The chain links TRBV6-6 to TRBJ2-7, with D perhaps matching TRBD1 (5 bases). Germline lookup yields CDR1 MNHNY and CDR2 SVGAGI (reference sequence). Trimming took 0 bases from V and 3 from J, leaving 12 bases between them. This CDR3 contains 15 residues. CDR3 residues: CASSYSGREDYEQYF. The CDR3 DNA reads TGTGCCAGCAGTTACTCGGGCAGGGAAGACTACGAGCAGTACTTC.

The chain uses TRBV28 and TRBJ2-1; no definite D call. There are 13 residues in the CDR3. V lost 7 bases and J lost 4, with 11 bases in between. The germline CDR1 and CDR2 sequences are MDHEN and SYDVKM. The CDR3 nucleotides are TGTGCCAGCACCACAACAGAGTACAATGAGCAGTTCTTC. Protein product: CASTTTEYNEQFF.

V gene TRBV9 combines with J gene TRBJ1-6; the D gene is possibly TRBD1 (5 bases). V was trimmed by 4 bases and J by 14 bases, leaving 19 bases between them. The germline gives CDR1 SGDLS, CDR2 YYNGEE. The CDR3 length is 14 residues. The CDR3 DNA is TGTGCCAGCAGCCCCCAGCACGGGGGGGTCACCCTCCACTTT. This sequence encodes CASSPQHGGVTLHF.

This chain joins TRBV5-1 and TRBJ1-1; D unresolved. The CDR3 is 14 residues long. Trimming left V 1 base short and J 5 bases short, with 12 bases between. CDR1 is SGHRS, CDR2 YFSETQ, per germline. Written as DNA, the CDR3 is TGCGCCAGCAGCTTGCGGAACTACGTGACTGAAGCTTTCTTT. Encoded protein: CASSLRNYVTEAFF.

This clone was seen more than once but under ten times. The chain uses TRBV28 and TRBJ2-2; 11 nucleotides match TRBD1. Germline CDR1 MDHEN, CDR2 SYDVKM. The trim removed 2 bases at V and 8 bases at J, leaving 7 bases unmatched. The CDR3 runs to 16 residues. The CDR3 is CASSLGTGGASGELFF. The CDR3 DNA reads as TGTGCCAGCAGTTTAGGGACAGGGGGAGCCTCTGGGGAGCTGTTTTTT.

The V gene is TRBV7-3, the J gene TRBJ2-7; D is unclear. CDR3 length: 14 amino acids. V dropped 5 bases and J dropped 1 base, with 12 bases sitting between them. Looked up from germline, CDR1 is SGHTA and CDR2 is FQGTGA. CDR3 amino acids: CASSPSRNSYEQYF. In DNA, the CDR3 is TGTGCCAGCAGCCCCTCCAGGAATTCCTACGAGCAGTACTTC.

The CDR3 region has the DNA TGTGCCAGCAGTTACTCCGCAGTTAACACTGAAGCTTTCTTT. Its protein product is CASSYSAVNTEAFF. This chain joins TRBV6-6 and TRBJ1-1, with unresolved D. Germline lookup yields CDR1 MNHNY and CDR2 SVGAGI (reference sequence). The V end lost 0 bases, the J end lost 2 bases, and 7 bases lay between the germline ends. The CDR3 is 14 residues long.

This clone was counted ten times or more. CDR3 sequence (DNA): TGCGCCAGCAGCCAGCGACCGCCGGGATACCGGAGGAATAATGAAAAACTGTTTTTT. Protein: CASSQRPPGYRRNNEKLFF. The chain employs TRBV4-1 and TRBJ1-4; D not resolved. V shed 3 bases and J shed 4 bases, with 24 bases lying between them. Germline-derived CDR1 and CDR2 are MGHRA and YSYEKL. This CDR3 comprises 19 residues.

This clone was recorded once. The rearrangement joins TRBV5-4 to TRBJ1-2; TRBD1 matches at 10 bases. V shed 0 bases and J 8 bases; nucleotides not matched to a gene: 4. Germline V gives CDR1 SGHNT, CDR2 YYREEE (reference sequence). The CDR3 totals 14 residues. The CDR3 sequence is CASSLDRQGAGYTF. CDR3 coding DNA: TGTGCCAGCAGCTTGGATCGACAGGGGGCAGGCTACACCTTC.

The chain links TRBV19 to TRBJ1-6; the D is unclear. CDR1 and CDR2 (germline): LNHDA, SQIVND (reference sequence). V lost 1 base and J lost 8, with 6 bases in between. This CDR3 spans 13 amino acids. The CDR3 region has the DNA TGTGCCAGTAGTATAGGACTTTATTCACCCCTCCACTTT. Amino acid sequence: CASSIGLYSPLHF.

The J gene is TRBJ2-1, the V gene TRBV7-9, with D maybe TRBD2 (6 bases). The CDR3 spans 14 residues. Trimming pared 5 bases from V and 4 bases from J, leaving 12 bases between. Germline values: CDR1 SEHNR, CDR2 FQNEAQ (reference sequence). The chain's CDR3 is CASSTGTRYNEQFF. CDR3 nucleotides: TGTGCCAGCAGCACCGGGACTCGATACAATGAGCAGTTCTTC.

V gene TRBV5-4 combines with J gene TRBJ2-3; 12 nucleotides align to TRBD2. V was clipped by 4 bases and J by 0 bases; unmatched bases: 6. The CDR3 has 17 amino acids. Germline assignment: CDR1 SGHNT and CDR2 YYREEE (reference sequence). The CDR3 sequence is CASSRRTSGTSTDTQYF. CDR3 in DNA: TGTGCCAGCAGCCGACGGACTAGCGGGACTAGCACAGATACGCAGTATTTT.

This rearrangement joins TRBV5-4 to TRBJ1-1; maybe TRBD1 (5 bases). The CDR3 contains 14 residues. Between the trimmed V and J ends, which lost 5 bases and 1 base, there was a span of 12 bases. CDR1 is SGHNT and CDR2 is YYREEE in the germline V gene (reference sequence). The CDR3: CASSSGSQNTEAFF. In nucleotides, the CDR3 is TGTGCCAGCAGTTCAGGGTCTCAGAACACTGAAGCTTTCTTT.

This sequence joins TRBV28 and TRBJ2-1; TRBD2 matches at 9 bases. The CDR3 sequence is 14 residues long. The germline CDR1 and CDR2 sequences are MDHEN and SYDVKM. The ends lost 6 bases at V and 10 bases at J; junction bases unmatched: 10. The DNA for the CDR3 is TGTGCCAGCAGCCCCGGGACTAGCCTCTGGGAGCAGTTCTTC. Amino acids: CASSPGTSLWEQFF.

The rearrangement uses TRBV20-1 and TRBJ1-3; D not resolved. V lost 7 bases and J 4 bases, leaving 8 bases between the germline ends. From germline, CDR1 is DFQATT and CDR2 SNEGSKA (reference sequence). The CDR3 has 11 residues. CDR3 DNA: TGCAGTGTGCCAAGCGGAAACACCATATATTTT. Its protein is CSVPSGNTIYF.

The CDR3 DNA reads as TGTGCCTGGAGTTCCGCGTTCTCTAATGAAAAACTGTTTTTT. Protein: CAWSSAFSNEKLFF. The chain links TRBV30 to TRBJ1-4; unclear D gene. This CDR3 is built from 14 residues. V lost 2 bases to trimming and J lost 3 bases, with 10 bases between them. Germline CDR1 and CDR2: GTSNPN and SVGIG (reference sequence).

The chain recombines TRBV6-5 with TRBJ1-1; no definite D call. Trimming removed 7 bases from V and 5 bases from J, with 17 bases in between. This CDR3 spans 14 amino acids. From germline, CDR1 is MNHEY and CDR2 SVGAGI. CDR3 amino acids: CASKSKTEKTEAFF. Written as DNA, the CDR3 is TGTGCCAGCAAAAGCAAAACAGAAAAAACTGAAGCTTTCTTT.